This TCR beta chain appears in the sequencing data of a study of blood T cells in healthy people across ages. Points from the study as a whole: Estimates drawn from one million T cells were deemed to understate diversity.

A second PCR of 7 to 11 cycles used a sample-barcoded 5' primer and a J-beta primer mix. Every cDNA molecule bore a tag from a template-switch adaptor containing 12 random nucleotides. TCRdb re-called the 5' RACE reads through MiXCR, storing one row per CDR3 protein. The sample has hundreds of thousands of distinct CDR3 sequences, more than 45% seen once; the top ten hold roughly 14%. Healthy Caucasian individuals from Russia aged roughly 6 to 90 served as donors. This clonotype was recorded many times. Its target is not known. V trimming: 5 bases; J trimming: 10 bases; junction bases outside the gene matches: 5. Germline V gene data show CDR1 as SGHTA and CDR2 as FQGTGA. The CDR3 totals 12 residues.

The sequence was obtained from a woman aged 80 or over in good health. This chain uses TRBV7-3 with TRBJ2-1; 7 bases align to TRBD2. The specimen sequenced was blood. The CDR3 sequence is CASSRGDQEQFF. CDR3 sequence (DNA): TGTGCCAGCAGCCGGGGGGATCAGGAGCAGTTCTTC.